A selection of T cell receptor beta chains follows, all from one sample in a study of T cells after yellow fever vaccination. TCRdb redid the calling of the 5' RACE reads with MiXCR, one entry per CDR3 protein. Seen here are more than 350,000 distinct CDR3 sequences, 9.5% to 13% observed once, and the top ten hold more than 15%. Source: PBMCs, taken on the day of the first yellow fever vaccination. Receptors were obtained from a man between 18 and 35 years old who received the YFV17D yellow fever vaccine. CDR3s include the opening cysteine and the closing phenylalanine or tryptophan. The order of the fields is D gene, V gene, clone size, J gene, CDR3 DNA, CDR3 protein. The D gene is left open where the match is weak. A row's size may be missing; if present it is once, few, many or a size class.

D: .
V: TRBV7-9
size: few
J: TRBJ2-2
DNA: TGTGCCAGCAGTCTAGGGGCTGACGGGAACACCGGGGAGCTGTTTTTT
CDR3: CASSLGADGNTGELFF

D: TRBD2
V: TRBV9
size: .
J: TRBJ2-6
DNA: TGTGCCAGCAGCGTGCATTGGACTAGCCGGGGCGCTGGGGCCAACGTCCTGACTTTC
CDR3: CASSVHWTSRGAGANVLTF

D: .
V: TRBV27
size: few
J: TRBJ1-5
DNA: TGTGCCAGCTCCGGGTACGGCAATCAGCCCCAGCATTTT
CDR3: CASSGYGNQPQHF

D: .
V: TRBV12-3/TRBV12-4
size: few
J: TRBJ2-1
DNA: TGTGCCAGCAGTTCCCTTTTGTTGGTCAATGAGCAGTTCTTC
CDR3: CASSSLLLVNEQFF

D: .
V: TRBV4-1
size: .
J: TRBJ2-3
DNA: TGCGCCAGCAGCCAGGTTGCGGTCACAGATACGCAGTATTTT
CDR3: CASSQVAVTDTQYF

D: .
V: TRBV5-5
size: few
J: TRBJ1-1
DNA: TGTGCCAGCAGTTTCATCAGGGAGACTGAAGCTTTCTTT
CDR3: CASSFIRETEAFF

D: TRBD2
V: TRBV5-1
size: many
J: TRBJ2-2
DNA: TGCGCCAGCAGCCATAGCGGGGGGGGCTCGAACACCGGGGAGCTGTTTTTT
CDR3: CASSHSGGGSNTGELFF

D: TRBD1
V: TRBV27
size: few
J: TRBJ1-2
DNA: TGTGCCAGCAGTTTATCTTGGACAGGGCGCTATGGCTACACCTTC
CDR3: CASSLSWTGRYGYTF

D: TRBD2
V: TRBV2
size: .
J: TRBJ2-1
DNA: TGTGCCAGCAGGATTAGACTAGCGGCCTACAATGAGCAGTTCTTC
CDR3: CASRIRLAAYNEQFF

D: .
V: TRBV24-1
size: .
J: TRBJ2-5
DNA: TGTGCCACGGGAGGAGGTGGAGACCAAGAGACCCAGTACTTC
CDR3: CATGGGGDQETQYF

D: TRBD2
V: TRBV9
size: .
J: TRBJ2-5
DNA: TGTGCCAGCAGCGTAACGGGGGGGCTTGAGACCCAGTACTTC
CDR3: CASSVTGGLETQYF

D: .
V: TRBV2
size: .
J: TRBJ2-1
DNA: TGTGCCAGCATGGTGTCAGGAGCCGAGCAGTTCTTC
CDR3: CASMVSGAEQFF

D: TRBD1
V: TRBV7-2
size: many
J: TRBJ1-1
DNA: TGTGCCAGCAGCTTAGGACAGGGGCAGATCACTGAAGCTTTCTTT
CDR3: CASSLGQGQITEAFF

D: TRBD1
V: TRBV7-2
size: few
J: TRBJ1-2
DNA: TGTGCCAGCAACCTACAGGGGCCTACTAACTATGGCTACACCTTC
CDR3: CASNLQGPTNYGYTF

D: .
V: TRBV7-3
size: few
J: TRBJ2-1
DNA: TGTGCCAGCAGCTTAAGGTCGAACAGCCCGAATGAGCAGTTCTTC
CDR3: CASSLRSNSPNEQFF

D: .
V: TRBV5-1
size: .
J: TRBJ2-7
DNA: TGCGCCAGCAGCTTCCCAGGGGTCCACGAGCAGTACTTC
CDR3: CASSFPGVHEQYF

D: TRBD1
V: TRBV10-3
size: few
J: TRBJ2-3
DNA: TGTGCCATCAGCCTTACCGGGACAGGGGGCGCAGATACGCAGTATTTT
CDR3: CAISLTGTGGADTQYF

D: .
V: TRBV7-6
size: many
J: TRBJ1-3
DNA: TGTGCCAGCAGCGAGGGCTCATCCTCTGGAAACACCATATATTTT
CDR3: CASSEGSSSGNTIYF

D: TRBD1
V: TRBV18
size: .
J: TRBJ1-2
DNA: TGTGCCAGCTCACCTTCTCGACAGGGAGGCTATGGCTACACCTTC
CDR3: CASSPSRQGGYGYTF

D: TRBD1
V: TRBV18
size: few
J: TRBJ2-4
DNA: TGTGCCAGCTCAACAACAGGGGTTGACGACATTCAGTACTTC
CDR3: CASSTTGVDDIQYF

D: TRBD1
V: TRBV11-2
size: many
J: TRBJ1-4
DNA: TGTGCCAGCAGCTCCGGACAGGGTAATGAAAAACTGTTTTTT
CDR3: CASSSGQGNEKLFF

D: .
V: TRBV19
size: .
J: TRBJ2-3
DNA: TGTGCCAGTAGTATGGAAGCCATCACTAGCACAGATACGCAGTATTTT
CDR3: CASSMEAITSTDTQYF

D: .
V: TRBV5-1
size: few
J: TRBJ1-2
DNA: TGCGCCAGCAGCTTTTCTGGAGAGGACTATGGCTACACCTTC
CDR3: CASSFSGEDYGYTF

D: .
V: TRBV4-1
size: .
J: TRBJ2-7
DNA: TGCGCCAGCAGCCAAAAATCGCCAGGGGCCTACGAGCAGTACTTC
CDR3: CASSQKSPGAYEQYF

D: .
V: TRBV7-2
size: few
J: TRBJ1-1
DNA: TGTGCCAGCAGCTTTGACAGACACACTGAAGCTTTCTTT
CDR3: CASSFDRHTEAFF

D: .
V: TRBV18
size: .
J: TRBJ1-1
DNA: TGTGCCAGCATACTAGAGGAAGGTTTCGGAGGAACTGAAGCTTTCTTT
CDR3: CASILEEGFGGTEAFF

D: .
V: TRBV10-1
size: .
J: TRBJ2-1
DNA: TGCGCCAGCAGCCCTGGCACAGGGAAGCAGTTCTTC
CDR3: CASSPGTGKQFF

D: .
V: TRBV14
size: many
J: TRBJ1-4
DNA: TGTGCCAGCAGCCAAGTTGGAATTGCACTGTTTTTT
CDR3: CASSQVGIALFF

D: .
V: TRBV5-8
size: .
J: TRBJ2-3
DNA: TGTGCCAGCAGCTCACGGAGACACACAGATACGCAGTATTTT
CDR3: CASSSRRHTDTQYF

D: .
V: TRBV4-1
size: .
J: TRBJ2-5
DNA: TGCGCCAGCAGCCAAAACACCGGGACCGTAGAGACCCAGTACTTC
CDR3: CASSQNTGTVETQYF

D: .
V: TRBV7-2
size: many
J: TRBJ2-5
DNA: TGTGCCAGCAGCTTGGGGGACCCCCGGGAGACCCAGTACTTC
CDR3: CASSLGDPRETQYF

D: .
V: TRBV4-3
size: few
J: TRBJ1-2
DNA: TGCGCCAGCAGCCAAGTAATTGGCGTCGGCTATGGCTACACCTTC
CDR3: CASSQVIGVGYGYTF

D: TRBD2
V: TRBV4-3
size: few
J: TRBJ2-5
DNA: TGCGCCAGCAGCCAACGCCCGGGACTAGCGGGGAGAGCGGCTGGAGAGACCCAGTACTTC
CDR3: CASSQRPGLAGRAAGETQYF

D: .
V: TRBV12-3/TRBV12-4
size: few
J: TRBJ2-2
DNA: TGTGCCAGCAGTCTTCCCCTAAGGACGAGGAGGAGTGGAACCGGGGAGCTGTTTTTT
CDR3: CASSLPLRTRRSGTGELFF

D: .
V: TRBV18
size: few
J: TRBJ2-3
DNA: TGTGCCAGCTCAACAACAGGGTCAACCCGAGATACGCAGTATTTT
CDR3: CASSTTGSTRDTQYF

D: .
V: TRBV12-3/TRBV12-4
size: many
J: TRBJ2-7
DNA: TGTGCCAGCAGTTTATTCTTCTCTGCCGAGCAGTACTTC
CDR3: CASSLFFSAEQYF

D: TRBD2
V: TRBV3-1
size: .
J: TRBJ2-3
DNA: TGTGCCAGCAGCCCGGGACTAGCGGGGGGGCCATCAGATACGCAGTATTTT
CDR3: CASSPGLAGGPSDTQYF

D: .
V: TRBV12-3/TRBV12-4
size: few
J: TRBJ2-1
DNA: TGTGCCAGCAGTTTCGGGTCAGGGAGGAATGAGCAGTTCTTC
CDR3: CASSFGSGRNEQFF

D: TRBD1
V: TRBV5-4
size: .
J: TRBJ2-1
DNA: TGTGCCAGCAGCCAAGCGACAGGGGACAATGAGCAGTTCTTC
CDR3: CASSQATGDNEQFF

D: .
V: TRBV7-2
size: few
J: TRBJ2-7
DNA: TGTGCCAGCAGCGGCATGGGCCCCTACGAGCAGTACTTC
CDR3: CASSGMGPYEQYF

D: .
V: TRBV2
size: many
J: TRBJ2-5
DNA: TGTGCCAGCAGTGAAGTGGGCCAGGGGGAGACCCAGTACTTC
CDR3: CASSEVGQGETQYF

D: .
V: TRBV27
size: few
J: TRBJ1-1
DNA: TGTGCCAGCAGTTTATCCGGCAGCACTGAAGCTTTCTTT
CDR3: CASSLSGSTEAFF

D: TRBD1
V: TRBV5-5
size: few
J: TRBJ1-6
DNA: TGTGCCAGCAGCCGGGGACAGGGGAGTTCACCCCTCCACTTT
CDR3: CASSRGQGSSPLHF

D: TRBD1
V: TRBV20-1
size: few
J: TRBJ2-1
DNA: TGCAGTGCTGGAAGGGCGCCAGGGGGCGCGGAGAATGAGCAGTTCTTC
CDR3: CSAGRAPGGAENEQFF

D: TRBD1
V: TRBV4-1
size: few
J: TRBJ2-7
DNA: TGCGCCAGCAGCCAGACAGGGGAATACGAGCAGTACTTC
CDR3: CASSQTGEYEQYF

D: TRBD1
V: TRBV5-1
size: few
J: TRBJ2-2
DNA: TGCGCCAGCAGCGGAACCGGGACAGGGAACACCGGGGAGCTGTTTTTT
CDR3: CASSGTGTGNTGELFF

D: .
V: TRBV14
size: many
J: TRBJ1-4
DNA: TGTGCCAGCAGCCAAGTTGGGACGGCAACTAATGAAAAACTGTTTTTT
CDR3: CASSQVGTATNEKLFF

D: TRBD2
V: TRBV9
size: .
J: TRBJ2-1
DNA: TGTGCCAGCAGCGGGACTAGCTCCTACAATGAGCAGTTCTTC
CDR3: CASSGTSSYNEQFF

D: TRBD1
V: TRBV5-1
size: many
J: TRBJ2-1
DNA: TGCGCCAGCAGCGAGGGACAGGGGCCCTACAATGAGCAGTTCTTC
CDR3: CASSEGQGPYNEQFF

D: TRBD1
V: TRBV6-5
size: many
J: TRBJ1-6
DNA: TGTGCCAGCAGTTACCGAGGGACAGGGGATTCACCCCTCCACTTT
CDR3: CASSYRGTGDSPLHF

D: TRBD2
V: TRBV7-3
size: few
J: TRBJ2-1
DNA: TGTGCCAGCAGCCCCATTGAGCGGGGGGTTAATGAGCAGTTCTTC
CDR3: CASSPIERGVNEQFF

D: .
V: TRBV12-3/TRBV12-4
size: .
J: TRBJ2-5
DNA: TGTGCCAGCAGTGGGATGGGGGCCGAAGAGACCCAGTACTTC
CDR3: CASSGMGAEETQYF

D: TRBD1
V: TRBV12-3/TRBV12-4
size: many
J: TRBJ1-4
DNA: TGTGCCAGCAGTTTCGGGACAGGGGAAGAAAAACTGTTTTTT
CDR3: CASSFGTGEEKLFF

D: .
V: TRBV6-1
size: few
J: TRBJ2-6
DNA: TGTGCCACAGGGGGGGCTGGGGCCAACGTCCTGACTTTC
CDR3: CATGGAGANVLTF

D: .
V: TRBV18
size: many
J: TRBJ1-4
DNA: TGTGCCAGCTCACCAAACACAATTGGGGAGTCTAATGAAAAACTGTTTTTT
CDR3: CASSPNTIGESNEKLFF

D: .
V: TRBV7-9
size: .
J: TRBJ1-3
DNA: TGTGCCAGCAGCCCCCCACTCGGCCGCTCTGGAAACACCATATATTTT
CDR3: CASSPPLGRSGNTIYF

D: .
V: TRBV3-1
size: .
J: TRBJ1-1
DNA: TGTGCCAGCAGCCATTGGGGTCGGGGCACTGAAGCTTTCTTT
CDR3: CASSHWGRGTEAFF

D: .
V: TRBV24-1
size: .
J: TRBJ1-2
DNA: TGTGCCACCAGTGATTCGGCGGGGTGGATCTATGGCTACACCTTC
CDR3: CATSDSAGWIYGYTF

D: TRBD2
V: TRBV5-6
size: few
J: TRBJ2-5
DNA: TGTGCCAGCAGTTTAATAGCGGGGGATACAGAGACCCAGTACTTC
CDR3: CASSLIAGDTETQYF